Below are 24 T cell receptor beta chains sequenced from a single sample in a study of blood T cell repertoires in COVID-19. TCRdb keeps only in-frame clones here, not all; method: immunoSEQ multiplex PCR. The table shows some 300,000 clones, with under 90% occurring only once. The source material was PBMCs or T cells enriched from blood (not recorded which). These receptors originate from a woman aged 25 to 39 who had recovered from COVID-19.

The chain uses TRBV30 and TRBJ2-1; D may be TRBD2 (5 bases). In germline, CDR1 is GTSNPN, CDR2 SVGIG (reference sequence). The CDR3 is 14 amino acids. V was clipped by 1 base and J by 3 bases, with 10 bases between them. CDR3 in DNA: TGTGCCTGGAGTGCAGCGGTTATCTACAATGAGCAGTTCTTC. The encoded protein is CAWSAAVIYNEQFF.

The rearrangement joins TRBV10-1 to TRBJ2-1, with D unresolved. Germline-derived CDR1 and CDR2 are WNHNN and SYGVQD (reference sequence). CDR3 size: 13 residues. Trimming cost V 4 bases and J 6 bases, with 10 bases left between them. CDR3 nucleotide sequence: TGCGCCAGCAGTGTCCAGGCCGCCAATGAGCAGTTCTTC. Protein product: CASSVQAANEQFF.

This clone was seen a few times. The DNA is omitted, as the CDR3 cannot be located on it reliably, and the CDR3 follows TCRdb's listing. The chain uses TRBV5-4 and TRBJ2-1; the table assigns TRBD2, which was not confirmed against the DNA. CDR1 SGHNT and CDR2 YYREEE come from the germline V gene (reference sequence). The CDR3 numbers 17 amino acids, ends counted. This CDR3 reads CASSSTLGGVAYNEQFF.

For this clone: Other DNA sequences from this sample encode an identical CDR3 as well. J is TRBJ1-5 and V is TRBV30; maybe TRBD1 (6 bases). CDR3 length equals 15 residues. V lost 0 bases, J lost 2 bases, and 11 bases lay in between. Germline V gene lookup returns CDR1 GTSNPN and CDR2 SVGIG (reference sequence). The CDR3 reads CAWSVGGAGNQPQHF. The CDR3 DNA is TGTGCCTGGAGTGTAGGGGGGGCCGGCAATCAGCCCCAGCATTTT.

The CDR3 loop reads CASSPSVQGLSGNTIYF. CDR3 coding DNA: TGTGCCAGCTCACCATCGGTCCAGGGATTATCTGGAAACACCATATATTTT. This rearrangement joins TRBV18 to TRBJ1-3; TRBD1 might be the D (5 bases). Per germline, CDR1 KGHSH and CDR2 LQKENI. V lost 2 bases to trimming and J lost 1 base, with 15 bases between them. The CDR3 is 17 amino acids.

This chain connects TRBV6-5 to TRBJ2-7; TRBD2 agrees at 13 bases. V lost 6 bases and J lost 4; bases outside the gene matches: 6. The CDR3 has 15 amino acids. Germline V gene lookup returns CDR1 MNHEY and CDR2 SVGAGI. In DNA, the CDR3 is TGTGCCAGCAGCCATACTAGCGGGAGGGTTTACGAGCAGTACTTC. It is translated as CASSHTSGRVYEQYF.

The V and J genes are TRBV21-1 and TRBJ1-1. TRBV21-1 is a pseudogene. The CDR3 is 17 residues long. The CDR3 DNA reads as TGTGCCAGCAGCACGACCCATGGGGGGAAGATGAACACTGAAGCTTTCTTT. It yields the protein CASSTTHGGKMNTEAFF.

The chain carries TRBV2 and TRBJ1-3, with D perhaps TRBD1 (6 bases). With 5 bases removed from V and 8 bases from J, the gap between germline ends came to 13 bases. CDR3 length: 13 amino acids. Germline CDR1 reads SNHLY; CDR2 reads FYNNEI. CDR3 loop: CASSWGHPDTIYF. CDR3 sequence (DNA): TGTGCCAGCAGTTGGGGGCACCCGGACACCATATATTTT.

This clone was seen only once. The chain links TRBV28 to TRBJ2-2; maybe TRBD1 (6 bases). This CDR3 contains 13 residues. V was cut by 8 bases and J by 1 base, with 8 bases left in between. Per the germline V gene, CDR1 is MDHEN and CDR2 is SYDVKM. This chain's CDR3 is CASPDRNTGELFF. Here the CDR3 DNA reads TGTGCCAGCCCGGACAGGAACACCGGGGAGCTGTTTTTT.

This clone was counted a single time. The chain is built from TRBV20-1 and TRBJ1-2; the D gene is possibly TRBD1 (6 bases). Germline CDR1 reads DFQATT; CDR2 reads SNEGSKA (reference sequence). The V end was cut by 3 bases, the J end by 3 bases, with 17 bases between. The length of the CDR3 is 15 residues. DNA of the CDR3: TGCAGTGCTAGTGATATCGGGGGGCAAGACTATGGCTACACCTTC. Translating it yields CSASDIGGQDYGYTF.

The V and J genes are TRBV14 and TRBJ2-3; TRBD2 agrees at 9 bases. The ends lost 1 base at V and 5 bases at J; junction bases unmatched: 7. CDR3 length equals 16 residues. Germline V gene sequence: CDR1 SGHDN, CDR2 FVKESK. In DNA form, the CDR3 reads TGTGCCAGCAGCCAAGGAGGTGCTAGCGGGGTAGATACGCAGTATTTT. It encodes CASSQGGASGVDTQYF.

The rearrangement joins TRBV3-1 (or the pseudogene TRBV3-2) to TRBJ2-1; 13 bases agree with TRBD2. V shed 5 bases, J shed 7 bases, and the junction held 5 bases outside the gene matches. Germline lookup yields CDR1 LGHDT and CDR2 YNNKEL (reference sequence). CDR3 length equals 15 residues. CDR3 coding DNA: TGTGCCAGCAGCTCCGGGACTAGCGGGATTAATGAGCAGTTCTTC. It encodes CASSSGTSGINEQFF.

This clone was found once. The V and J genes are TRBV2 and TRBJ2-7; tentatively, D is TRBD1 (6 bases). The V gene's germline CDR1 is SNHLY and CDR2 FYNNEI. The V and J ends lost 2 bases and 6 bases respectively, with 17 bases between them. CDR3 length equals 15 residues. CDR3 protein: CASSEIYRASGEQYF. The CDR3 DNA reads as TGTGCCAGCAGTGAAATTTACAGGGCGTCTGGCGAGCAGTACTTC.

The V and J genes are TRBV27 and TRBJ1-2; tentative D call: TRBD1 (6 bases). This CDR3 spans 13 amino acids. V was pared by 10 bases and J by 2 bases, with 14 bases between. Germline CDR1 reads MNHEY; CDR2 reads SMNVEV (reference sequence). The CDR3 DNA is TGTGCCACCATTGACAGGCTAAACTATGGCTACACCTTC. This translates into CATIDRLNYGYTF.

The chain has TRBV10-1 and TRBJ2-3, with 9 bases matching TRBD2. The V gene end was trimmed by 5 bases and the J gene end by 4 bases; junction bases not matched to a gene: 7. Germline V gene sequence: CDR1 WNHNN, CDR2 SYGVQD (reference sequence). This CDR3 is built from 15 residues. The CDR3 here is CASSSSGRKADTQYF. Written as DNA, the CDR3 is TGCGCCAGCAGTAGTAGCGGGAGAAAGGCAGATACGCAGTATTTT.

CDR3 loop: CASSLAGRDSSYEKLFF. CDR3 sequence (DNA): TGTGCCAGCAGCTTGGCGGGTCGGGACAGTTCATATGAAAAACTGTTTTTT. The chain links TRBV5-5 to TRBJ1-4; TRBD1 matches 7 bases. This CDR3 has 17 residues. The junction had 11 bases not matched to a gene; V was cut back by 0 bases and J by 6 bases. From germline, CDR1 is SGHKS and CDR2 YYEKEE (reference sequence).

This clone turned up a few times. The rearrangement links TRBV6-5 to TRBJ1-2, with D unclear. CDR1 and CDR2 from the germline V gene are MNHEY and SVGAGI. The CDR3 length is 13 residues. Trimming cost V 4 bases and J 3 bases, with 9 bases left between them. CDR3 DNA sequence: TGTGCCAGCAGTTCCACCGGGTACTATGGCTACACCTTC. Translated, it gives CASSSTGYYGYTF.

This clone is classed as medium-sized (0.01 to 0.1%). The gene calls are TRBV11-2 and TRBJ1-3; no reliable D call. The V gene lost 2 bases and the J gene lost 8 bases, with 13 bases spanning the gap. This CDR3 is 14 amino acids long. Germline CDR1 is SGHAT and CDR2 is FQNNGV. DNA of the CDR3: TGTGCCAGCAGCTTACACCTCAGAGGAGACACCATATATTTT. Its translation: CASSLHLRGDTIYF.

This clone came up a few times. The genes are TRBV13 and TRBJ2-7; 9 bases align to TRBD1. Losses at the gene ends were 5 bases for V and 5 bases for J; bases not matched to a gene: 10. This CDR3 is 15 amino acids long. CDR1 and CDR2 from the germline V gene are PRHDT and FYEKMQ (reference sequence). The CDR3 loop is CASSTAGTGFHEQYF. The CDR3 DNA sequence: TGTGCCAGCAGCACCGCCGGGACAGGGTTCCACGAGCAGTACTTC.

This clone was detected only a few times. The rearrangement joins TRBV5-1 to TRBJ2-3; D might be TRBD1 (5 bases). CDR3 length equals 15 residues. Germline values: CDR1 SGHRS, CDR2 YFSETQ. Deletions cut 5 bases from V and 0 bases from J, with 13 bases between. CDR3 nucleotide sequence: TGCGCCAGCAGGTATGGGGCAGCCAGCACAGATACGCAGTATTTT. This translates into CASRYGAASTDTQYF.

The chain carries TRBV19 and TRBJ2-1; 7 nucleotides agree with TRBD2. The ends lost 3 bases at V and 5 bases at J; junction bases unmatched: 4. The CDR3 sequence is 14 residues long. The V gene's germline CDR1 is LNHDA and CDR2 SQIVND (reference sequence). Written as DNA, the CDR3 is TGTGCCAGTAGTATCCAGCGGGATAACAATGAGCAGTTCTTC. Translated, it gives CASSIQRDNNEQFF.

The chain links TRBV19 to TRBJ2-1, with a tentative D call TRBD2 (6 bases). The germline V gene has CDR1 LNHDA and CDR2 SQIVND (reference sequence). This CDR3 comprises 16 residues. V dropped 7 bases and J dropped 1 base, with 17 bases sitting between them. The CDR3 nucleotides are TGTGCCAGTACCGACGCGGCGGGAAGGTCCTACAATGAGCAGTTCTTC. Translating gives CASTDAAGRSYNEQFF.

V gene TRBV15 combines with J gene TRBJ1-4; 9 bases match TRBD1. Germline lookup yields CDR1 LNHNV and CDR2 YYDKDF (reference sequence). With 4 bases clipped from V and 6 bases from J, the junction kept 6 bases outside the gene matches. The length of the CDR3 is 15 residues. CDR3 sequence: CATSTRTGADEKLFF. CDR3 DNA: TGTGCCACCAGCACTCGGACAGGGGCAGATGAAAAACTGTTTTTT.

The V call is TRBV24-1, the J call TRBJ1-2; D may be TRBD1 (6 bases). The CDR3 is 12 residues long. V lost 8 bases to trimming and J lost 3 bases, with 9 bases between them. The germline V gene has CDR1 KGHDR and CDR2 SFDVKD. The CDR3 protein is CATKGQHYGYTF. Written as DNA, the CDR3 is TGTGCCACCAAGGGACAACACTATGGCTACACCTTC.